These 30 T cell receptor beta chains came from one sample sequenced in a study of cytomegalovirus exposure and HLA in healthy donors. The PCR made use of 60 Vbeta and 13 Jbeta primers. The protocol was immunoSEQ multiplex PCR, while the TCRdb copy is restricted to in-frame clones and leaves out a portion. The sample lists 90,000 to 140,000 clones, more than 60% occurring once. Sequenced sample: PBMCs. These receptors originate from a woman in her 40s in good health and CMV-seropositive.

This chain links TRBV18 with TRBJ1-5, with TRBD1 identical over 7 bases. CDR3 length: 16 residues. CDR1 is KGHSH, CDR2 LQKENI, per germline. V lost 3 bases, J lost 3 bases, and 8 bases stayed unmatched. Here the CDR3 DNA reads TGTGCCAGCTCACCCCTGGACAGGCCGCACAATCAGCCCCAGCATTTT. The encoded protein is CASSPLDRPHNQPQHF.

The chain recombines TRBV11-2 with TRBJ2-7, with D possibly TRBD2 on 7 matching bases. Germline V CDR1 and CDR2: SGHAT, FQNNGV. The CDR3 runs 17 residues. Trimming pared 4 bases from V and 0 bases from J, leaving 19 bases between. In DNA form, the CDR3 reads TGTGCCAGCAGCTCCCCGAGGGGGGGGATTACCTCCTACGAGCAGTACTTC. Protein: CASSSPRGGITSYEQYF.

The chain combines TRBV5-4 with TRBJ1-2, with 9 bases that match TRBD1. Germline CDR1 and CDR2: SGHNT and YYREEE (reference sequence). This CDR3 spans 15 amino acids. J gave up 8 bases and V 0 bases, and 8 bases lay outside the gene matches. The CDR3 protein is CASSLGGTGWGGYTF. The CDR3 nucleotides read TGTGCCAGCAGCTTGGGGGGGACAGGGTGGGGCGGCTACACCTTC.

Comment on this clone: Other DNA sequences in the same sample also yield this CDR3. V and J are TRBV18 and TRBJ1-5; D remains unclear. CDR3 length: 13 residues. In germline, CDR1 is KGHSH, CDR2 LQKENI. V lost 1 base and J 5 bases, leaving 6 bases between the germline ends. The CDR3 reads CASSPLRDQPQHF. The CDR3 DNA is TGTGCCAGCTCACCACTTCGGGATCAGCCCCAGCATTTT.

CDR3 sequence reads: CSVEGRQGNTEAFF. Written as DNA, the CDR3 is TGCAGCGTGGAGGGGCGGCAGGGGAACACTGAAGCTTTCTTT. The chain has TRBV29-1 and TRBJ1-1; D is perhaps TRBD1 (5 bases). Germline CDR1 reads SQVTM; CDR2 reads ANQGSEA. CDR3 length: 14 amino acids. Trimming took 6 bases from V and 1 from J, leaving 15 bases between them.

This chain links TRBV6-1 with TRBJ2-7; D remains ambiguous. The CDR3 spans 13 residues. The germline V gene encodes CDR1 MNHNS and CDR2 SASEGT. V was shortened by 5 bases and J by 2 bases, with 10 bases between the two germline ends. CDR3 amino acids: CASSLRQAYEQYF. The CDR3 DNA is TGTGCCAGCAGTCTTAGGCAGGCCTACGAGCAGTACTTC.

The gene calls are TRBV4-1 and TRBJ2-1; 13 positions agree with TRBD2. In germline, CDR1 is MGHRA, CDR2 YSYEKL. V lost 4 bases and J lost 4; bases outside the gene matches: 10. The CDR3 consists of 18 residues. The CDR3 loop reads CASSRRTSGSPLYNEQFF. As DNA, the CDR3 is TGCGCCAGCAGCCGTCGGACTAGCGGGAGCCCCTTGTACAATGAGCAGTTCTTC.

This chain connects TRBV28 to TRBJ2-2; possible D gene TRBD1, 6 bases. The CDR3 runs to 16 residues. Trimming cost V 5 bases and J 2 bases, with 15 bases left between them. Germline V lookup: CDR1 MDHEN, CDR2 SYDVKM. CDR3 DNA: TGTGCCAGCAGTCAAGGGGTGGGACAAAACACCGGGGAGCTGTTTTTT. Translation gives CASSQGVGQNTGELFF.

The J gene is TRBJ2-1, the V gene TRBV28; 8 bases map to TRBD1. This CDR3 region has 16 residues. V shed 7 bases and J 11 bases; nucleotides not matched to a gene: 19. Germline assignment: CDR1 MDHEN and CDR2 SYDVKM. This CDR3 is CASTTRRDRLFFQQFF. The CDR3 DNA reads as TGTGCCAGCACTACCCGCCGGGACAGGCTGTTTTTCCAGCAGTTCTTC.

The chain links TRBV5-1 to TRBJ1-2, with TRBD1 identical over 7 bases. V trimming: 0 bases; J trimming: 0 bases; junction bases outside the gene matches: 8. The germline V gene has CDR1 SGHRS and CDR2 YFSETQ. The CDR3 totals 17 residues. The DNA of the CDR3 is TGCGCCAGCAGCTTGGCCTGGGACAGCGATACTAACTATGGCTACACCTTC. It specifies CASSLAWDSDTNYGYTF.

This clone has just one count. This chain links TRBV7-9 with TRBJ2-2; D is perhaps TRBD1 (6 bases). Trimming cost V 8 bases and J 3 bases, with 16 bases left between them. The germline gives CDR1 SEHNR, CDR2 FQNEAQ (reference sequence). The CDR3 spans 15 residues. This CDR3 reads CASPRGGSDTGELFF. CDR3 bases: TGTGCCAGCCCCCGAGGGGGATCGGACACCGGGGAGCTGTTTTTT.

The V and J genes are TRBV19 and TRBJ2-1; TRBD1 matches at 9 bases. The CDR3 is made up of 16 amino acids. The junction had 9 bases not matched to a gene; V was cut back by 7 bases and J by 2 bases. CDR1 is LNHDA and CDR2 is SQIVND in the germline V gene (reference sequence). Here the CDR3 reads CASTLSGTGTYNEQFF. The DNA for the CDR3 is TGTGCCAGTACCCTATCCGGGACAGGGACCTACAATGAGCAGTTCTTC.

The chain uses TRBV18 and TRBJ2-2; D is unclear. V was trimmed by 2 bases and J by 7 bases, leaving 11 bases between them. The CDR3 contains 14 residues. Germline-derived CDR1 and CDR2 are KGHSH and LQKENI. This chain's CDR3 is CASSPALGIGELFF. The CDR3 bases are TGTGCCAGCTCACCAGCCCTGGGCATCGGGGAGCTGTTTTTT.

This clone was seen once. CDR3 DNA: TGCAGCGCGATTGAACAGGGGGCTAGGGGCTACACCTTC. Amino acids: CSAIEQGARGYTF. This sequence joins TRBV29-1 and TRBJ1-2, with 9 bases lining up with TRBD1. CDR1 is SQVTM and CDR2 is ANQGSEA in the germline V gene. V was pared by 7 bases and J by 8 bases, with 11 bases of the junction left unmatched. This CDR3 comprises 13 residues.

V gene TRBV28 combines with J gene TRBJ1-1, with D possibly matching TRBD1 (5 bases). The CDR3 runs to 16 residues. The germline CDR1 and CDR2 sequences are MDHEN and SYDVKM. V was cut by 2 bases and J by 3 bases, with 16 bases left in between. The CDR3 nucleotides read TGTGCCAGCAGTTTACCACGGACAAACTTGGACACTGAAGCTTTCTTT. Encoded protein: CASSLPRTNLDTEAFF. The variable domain in full, with the rest retrieved from reference TRBV28 and TRBJ1-1, is DVKVTQSSRYLVKRTGEKVFLECVQDMDHENMFWYRQDPGLGLRLIYFSYDVKMKEKGDIPEGYSVSREKKERFSLILESASTNQTSMYLCASSLPRTNLDTEAFFGQGTRLTVV.

J is TRBJ2-7 and V is TRBV7-8; 7 nucleotides align to TRBD1. Trimming at V came to 2 bases and at J to 5 bases, leaving 6 bases not matched to a gene. The CDR3 totals 14 residues. Germline values: CDR1 SGHVS, CDR2 FQNEAQ. The CDR3 bases are TGTGCCAGCAGCTTATACCCAGGGGGTAACGAGCAGTACTTC. Encoded protein: CASSLYPGGNEQYF.

CDR3 DNA: TGTGCCAGAAGCCCCGAGAGGGACAGCGACATGAACACTGAAGCTTTCTTT. Translation gives CARSPERDSDMNTEAFF. This chain uses TRBV5-3 with TRBJ1-1, with 7 bases that match TRBD1. TRBV5-3 is labeled an ORF, and its function is uncertain. The CDR3 has 17 residues. The J segment lost 0 bases and the V segment lost 4 bases, leaving 12 bases of the junction unmatched.

The gene calls are TRBV27 and TRBJ2-1; D perhaps matches TRBD1 (5 bases). Looked up from germline, CDR1 is MNHEY and CDR2 is SMNVEV (reference sequence). The CDR3 consists of 13 residues. V was pared by 3 bases and J by 8 bases, with 11 bases between. For the CDR3, the DNA is TGTGCCAGCAGTTTCAGGGTTTGGGATGAGCAGTTCTTC. This sequence encodes CASSFRVWDEQFF.

V usage is TRBV11-2 and J usage is TRBJ2-7; D call uncertain. Trimming removed 4 bases at V and 4 bases at J, with 5 bases between. Looked up from germline, CDR1 is SGHAT and CDR2 is FQNNGV. This CDR3 has 11 residues. The CDR3 sequence is CASSYGYEQYF. In nucleotides, the CDR3 is TGTGCCAGCAGCTACGGGTACGAGCAGTACTTC.

The CDR3 loop reads CASSIFARRGYYEQYF. The DNA for the CDR3 is TGTGCCAGTAGTATCTTCGCCCGGCGGGGGTACTACGAGCAGTACTTC. The genes are TRBV19 and TRBJ2-7; 7 positions agree with TRBD2. The germline V gene has CDR1 LNHDA and CDR2 SQIVND (reference sequence). V shed 3 bases and J 3 bases; nucleotides not matched to a gene: 11. The length of the CDR3 is 16 residues.

In its sample, this clone was seen a few times. The genes are TRBV18 and TRBJ1-2; TRBD1 matches at 9 bases. Per germline, CDR1 KGHSH and CDR2 LQKENI. J gave up 0 bases and V 5 bases, and 19 bases lay outside the gene matches. The CDR3 has 20 residues. DNA for the CDR3: TGTGCCAGCTCAGACGGGACAGGGCGTCAATACATAGCGTCTAACTATGGCTACACCTTC. Residues: CASSDGTGRQYIASNYGYTF.

The J gene is TRBJ2-5, the V gene TRBV7-2; D is uncertain. This CDR3 has 12 amino acids. Looked up from germline, CDR1 is SGHTA and CDR2 is FQGNSA. Trimming shortened V by 3 bases and J by 5 bases, and 7 bases separated the two germline ends. This chain's CDR3 is CASSFSFETQYF. CDR3 bases: TGTGCCAGCAGCTTCTCCTTTGAGACCCAGTACTTC. The complete variable domain, with remaining parts taken from reference TRBV7-2 and TRBJ2-5, reads GAGVSQSPSNKVTEKGKDVELRCDPISGHTALYWYRQSLGQGLEFLIYFQGNSAPDKSGLPSDRFSAERTGGSVSTLTIQRTQQEDSAVYLCASSFSFETQYFGPGTRLLVL.

Here the CDR3 reads CASSVGQRTPLHF. Here the CDR3 DNA reads TGTGCCAGCAGCGTAGGCCAGAGGACACCCCTCCACTTT. The J gene is TRBJ1-6, the V gene TRBV9; D gene uncertain. The CDR3 has 13 residues. The V end lost 0 bases, the J end lost 11 bases, and 9 bases lay between the germline ends. Germline loops: CDR1 SGDLS, CDR2 YYNGEE.

The chain uses TRBV28 and TRBJ2-7; TRBD1 matches 7 bases. This CDR3 spans 14 amino acids. From germline, CDR1 is MDHEN and CDR2 SYDVKM. The ends lost 10 bases at V and 2 bases at J; junction bases unmatched: 11. The CDR3 nucleotides read TGTGCCACCCACCACCGGGACAGTGCCTACGAGCAGTACTTC. Its protein product is CATHHRDSAYEQYF.

CDR3 in amino acids: CASSYFSSGETQYF. The CDR3, as DNA: TGTGCCAGCAGTTATTTTAGTAGCGGAGAGACCCAGTACTTC. The chain uses TRBV6-5 and TRBJ2-5; the D gene is possibly TRBD2 (6 bases). The CDR3 has 14 residues. Germline V CDR1 and CDR2: MNHEY, SVGAGI. V shed 3 bases and J shed 4 bases, with 12 bases lying between them.

This clone was observed a handful of times. CDR3 coding DNA: TGCGCCAGCAGCCAAGATATTCGCGGCGGGAGCCCATACAATGAGCAGTTCTTC. Protein product: CASSQDIRGGSPYNEQFF. The chain joins TRBV4-1 to TRBJ2-1; 7 positions agree with TRBD2. CDR3 size: 18 residues. V was pared by 0 bases and J by 4 bases, with 12 bases of the junction left unmatched. Germline lookup yields CDR1 MGHRA and CDR2 YSYEKL.

The genes are TRBV14 and TRBJ1-1, with D possibly being TRBD1 (5 bases). V was pared by 0 bases and J by 5 bases, with 13 bases between. Germline V lookup: CDR1 SGHDN, CDR2 FVKESK. CDR3 length: 15 residues. As DNA, the CDR3 is TGTGCCAGCAGCCAAGACGCGGGGCGGTGGACTGAAGCTTTCTTT. This codes for CASSQDAGRWTEAFF. The variable domain in full, with the rest retrieved from reference TRBV14 and TRBJ1-1, is EAGVTQFPSHSVIEKGQTVTLRCDPISGHDNLYWYRRVMGKEIKFLLHFVKESKQDESGMPNNRFLAERTGGTYSTLKVQPAELEDSGVYFCASSQDAGRWTEAFFGQGTRLTVV.

V gene TRBV4-3 combines with J gene TRBJ1-4; perhaps TRBD1 as D (6 bases). The length of the CDR3 is 16 residues. CDR1 is LGHNA and CDR2 is YSLEER in the germline V gene. Trimming took off 3 bases at V and 7 bases at J, with 18 bases between the two ends. The CDR3 loop is CASSHSLRGAVEKLFF. The CDR3 bases are TGCGCCAGCAGCCATTCCCTCAGGGGAGCCGTTGAAAAACTGTTTTTT.

The chain links TRBV7-6 to TRBJ2-3, with TRBD2 matching 7 bases. The CDR3 is 13 amino acids. Per the germline V gene, CDR1 is SGHVS and CDR2 is FNYEAQ. Trimming at V came to 1 base and at J to 10 bases, leaving 5 bases not matched to a gene. Here the CDR3 DNA reads TGTGCCAGCAGCTTAGGGACTAGTGTTGCGCAGTATTTT. Translating it yields CASSLGTSVAQYF.

CDR3: CASNQPGLQETQYF. CDR3 bases: TGTGCCAGTAATCAACCGGGACTTCAAGAGACCCAGTACTTC. J is TRBJ2-5 and V is TRBV19, with D possibly matching TRBD2 (6 bases). V dropped 7 bases and J dropped 2 bases, with 14 bases sitting between them. Germline-derived CDR1 and CDR2 are LNHDA and SQIVND (reference sequence). This CDR3 is 14 amino acids long. Looking up the rest from reference TRBV19 and TRBJ2-5 gives the full variable domain: DGGITQSPKYLFRKEGQNVTLSCEQNLNHDAMYWYRQDPGQGLRLIYYSQIVNDFQKGDIAEGYSVSREKKESFPLTVTSAQKNPTAFYLCASNQPGLQETQYFGPGTRLLVL.